The text below deals with one T cell receptor (beta chain). This sample is drawn from a study of blood T cell repertoires in COVID-19. Overall study: Both acute and convalescent COVID-19 samples were obtained from the United States, Italy and Spain. Nucleic acid was either cDNA or gDNA, and it came from T cells, B-cell-depleted T cells, or PBMCs.

Methods used by the authors: Reference gene primer amplification yielded estimated nucleated cell counts. The data were produced by immunoSEQ multiplex PCR, yet TCRdb's version contains in-frame clones alone and is incomplete. The D gene and trimming were derived from the DNA, and the V and J assignments and clone size from that table. Here the sample spans about 29,000 clones, around 90% being singletons. CDR3 length equals 12 residues. The germline CDR1 and CDR2 sequences are SNHLY and FYNNEI. J lost 7 bases, V lost 7 bases, and 2 bases had no gene match. The source is a human donor in a cohort sampled during active COVID-19. V is TRBV2 and J is TRBJ1-4; the match to TRBD1 covers 8 bases. The sequenced material came from peripheral blood. The CDR3 region is CASNRGSEKLFF. The CDR3 DNA reads as TGTGCCAGCAACAGGGGGAGTGAAAAACTGTTTTTT.